Listed below are T cell receptor beta chains from one sample, sequenced in a study of T cell changes during pregnancy in multiple sclerosis. TCRdb keeps only in-frame clones here, not all; method: immunoSEQ multiplex PCR. The sample consists of tens of thousands of clones, around nine tenths of them appearing once. The sequenced sample was CD4+ T cells from peripheral blood mononuclear cells, obtained after pregnancy. All receptors derive from a female donor in good health, enrolled as a control in a pregnancy study. Both conserved end residues are part of each CDR3. The D gene is left open where the match is weak.

J: TRBJ2-1
V: TRBV18
D: NA
CDR3: CASSPPRSSYNEQFF

J: TRBJ2-4
V: TRBV4-3
D: NA
CDR3: CASSQDRGKTYIQYF

J: TRBJ2-3
V: TRBV4-3
D: TRBD2
CDR3: CASSQGGEGDTQYF

J: TRBJ2-7
V: TRBV18
D: TRBD1
CDR3: CASSPGTGVGEQYF

J: TRBJ2-6
V: TRBV18
D: TRBD1
CDR3: CASSLRGSAGANVLTF

J: TRBJ2-2
V: TRBV4-1
D: TRBD2
CDR3: CASSSLAGRGLGELFF

J: TRBJ2-7
V: TRBV6-1
D: NA
CDR3: CASSEAPGAYEQYF

J: TRBJ2-2
V: TRBV28
D: NA
CDR3: CASTRGRDGELFF

J: TRBJ2-4
V: TRBV4-1
D: TRBD2
CDR3: CASSQAAQAERGIQYF

J: TRBJ2-3
V: TRBV5-1
D: TRBD1
CDR3: CASSLDGTASTDTQYF

J: TRBJ2-2
V: TRBV28
D: NA
CDR3: CASSPLGGRGRTGELFF

J: TRBJ1-2
V: TRBV5-1
D: TRBD1
CDR3: CASSYGQGASVYGYTF

J: TRBJ2-7
V: TRBV18
D: TRBD2
CDR3: CASSRERTSGIPREQYF

J: TRBJ1-5
V: TRBV7-2
D: NA
CDR3: CASSLGPSNQPQHF

J: TRBJ1-2
V: TRBV5-4
D: TRBD1
CDR3: CASRRGVTGGAGYGYTF

J: TRBJ2-3
V: TRBV5-1
D: TRBD1
CDR3: CASSLDGRGRDTQYF

J: TRBJ1-6
V: TRBV9
D: TRBD1
CDR3: CASSARGRRDNSPLHF

J: TRBJ2-1
V: TRBV28
D: TRBD2
CDR3: CASSFPGTSFNEQFF

J: TRBJ1-1
V: TRBV5-1
D: NA
CDR3: CASSLAGRREINTEAFF

J: TRBJ1-5
V: TRBV5-1
D: TRBD1
CDR3: CASSLGTGGGNQPQHF

J: TRBJ2-1
V: TRBV7-2
D: TRBD2
CDR3: CASSFARAGTYNEQFF

J: TRBJ2-2
V: TRBV7-3
D: NA
CDR3: CASSPNTSGELFF